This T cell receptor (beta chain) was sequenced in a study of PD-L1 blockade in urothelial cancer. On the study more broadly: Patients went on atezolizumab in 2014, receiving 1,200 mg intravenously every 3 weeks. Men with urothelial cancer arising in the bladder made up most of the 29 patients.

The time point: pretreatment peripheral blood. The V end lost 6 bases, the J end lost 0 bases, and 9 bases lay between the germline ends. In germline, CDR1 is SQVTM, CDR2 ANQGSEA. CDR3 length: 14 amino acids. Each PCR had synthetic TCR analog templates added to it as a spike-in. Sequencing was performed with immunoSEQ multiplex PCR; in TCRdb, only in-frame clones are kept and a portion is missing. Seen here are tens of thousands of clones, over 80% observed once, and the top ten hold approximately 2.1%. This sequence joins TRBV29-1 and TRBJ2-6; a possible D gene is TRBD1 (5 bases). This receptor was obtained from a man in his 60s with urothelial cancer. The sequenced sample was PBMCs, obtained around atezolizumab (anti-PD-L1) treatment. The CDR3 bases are TGCAGCGTCCACCAGGGCTCTGGGGCCAACGTCCTGACTTTC. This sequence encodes CSVHQGSGANVLTF.